The 4 T cell receptor beta chains below all came from one sample that was sequenced in a study of graft-versus-host responses after intestinal transplantation. The method was immunoSEQ multiplex PCR; TCRdb's version includes in-frame clones alone and lacks a portion of them. The table shows 100,000 to 120,000 clones, with 93% occurring only once. What these receptors recognize is not known. Sequences were derived from unstimulated CD8+ T cells sorted from spleen or lymph node cells, sampled before intestinal transplant. The receptors stem from a human donor who received an intestinal transplant.

The chain links TRBV2 to TRBJ2-3, with 10 bases fitting TRBD2. The V gene's germline CDR1 is SNHLY and CDR2 FYNNEI. The CDR3 is 17 amino acids. V shed 6 bases, J shed 6 bases, and the junction held 15 bases outside the gene matches. The CDR3 is CASSEAPGLASIDTQYF. The CDR3 DNA is TGTGCCAGCAGCGAGGCCCCGGGACTAGCGTCCATTGATACGCAGTATTTT. The full variable domain, completed using reference TRBV2 and TRBJ2-3, is EPEVTQTPSHQVTQMGQEVILRCVPISNHLYFYWYRQILGQKVEFLVSFYNNEISEKSEIFDDQFSVERPDGSNFTLKIRSTKLEDSAMYFCASSEAPGLASIDTQYFGPGTRLTVL.

This chain connects TRBV2 to TRBJ2-1; 10 nucleotides agree with TRBD2. CDR3 length equals 19 residues. J was trimmed by 4 bases and V by 6 bases; bases with no gene match: 18. Germline values: CDR1 SNHLY, CDR2 FYNNEI. CDR3 amino acids: CASRKGRASGSKAYNEQFF. The CDR3, as DNA: TGTGCCAGCAGAAAAGGAAGGGCTAGCGGGAGTAAGGCATACAATGAGCAGTTCTTC. Using reference TRBV2 and TRBJ2-1 for the parts outside the CDR3, the full variable domain is EPEVTQTPSHQVTQMGQEVILRCVPISNHLYFYWYRQILGQKVEFLVSFYNNEISEKSEIFDDQFSVERPDGSNFTLKIRSTKLEDSAMYFCASRKGRASGSKAYNEQFFGPGTRLTVL.

The V and J genes are TRBV19 and TRBJ1-2, with 8 bases lining up with TRBD1. There are 13 residues in the CDR3. Germline CDR1 and CDR2: LNHDA and SQIVND (reference sequence). The J segment lost 8 bases and the V segment lost 5 bases, leaving 7 bases of the junction unmatched. The CDR3 loop is CASSPDRGDGYTF. The CDR3 bases are TGTGCCAGTAGTCCCGACAGGGGCGACGGCTACACCTTC.

J is TRBJ1-1 and V is TRBV4-1; the D gene is possibly TRBD1 (6 bases). CDR1 and CDR2 from the germline V gene are MGHRA and YSYEKL. V was cut by 0 bases and J by 4 bases, with 18 bases left in between. This CDR3 has 17 residues. CDR3 in DNA: TGCGCCAGCAGCCAAGAACCGGGACACCGAGCTTCCACTGAAGCTTTCTTT. As protein: CASSQEPGHRASTEAFF.